The 20 T cell receptor beta chains listed next were all sequenced from one sample in a study of cytomegalovirus exposure and HLA in healthy donors. Data came from immunoSEQ multiplex PCR; TCRdb stores just in-frame clones and leaves some out. The sample holds 60,000 to 65,000 clones; 90% to 96% are singletons and the top ten take approximately 1.2%. Sequencing input: PBMCs. The receptors stem from a woman aged 18-29 years in good health and CMV-seronegative.

This clone was picked up one time. As the CDR3 is not closed by the conserved phenylalanine or tryptophan, this likely results from a read error. The gene calls are TRBV4-3 and TRBJ2-7, with 9 bases aligning to TRBD1. There are 16 residues in the CDR3. Germline CDR1 reads LGHNA; CDR2 reads YSLEER. Losses at the gene ends were 0 bases for V and 4 bases for J; bases not matched to a gene: 7. The CDR3: CASSQDSGTGRYEQYL. CDR3 sequence (DNA): TGCGCCAGCAGCCAAGATTCGGGGACAGGGAGATACGAGCAGTACCTC.

The chain joins TRBV21-1 to TRBJ2-7; TRBD1, the table's D call, was not compared with the DNA. TRBV21-1 is reported as a pseudogene. CDR3 length: 17 residues. The CDR3 loop is CASSKGGAGRRPYEQYF. CDR3 nucleotide sequence: TGTGCCAGCAGCAAAGGAGGAGCAGGGCGTCGCCCCTACGAGCAGTACTTC.

The chain links TRBV6-1 to TRBJ2-2, with TRBD2 identical over 9 bases. The V and J ends lost 2 bases and 6 bases, in that order; junction bases with no gene match: 7. CDR1 MNHNS and CDR2 SASEGT come from the germline V gene. There are 16 residues in the CDR3. DNA for the CDR3: TGTGCCAGCAGTGAATGGCGGGGGGGCCTTTCCGGGGAGCTGTTTTTT. Translation gives CASSEWRGGLSGELFF.

This clone was seen a single time. The chain employs TRBV28 and TRBJ2-3; the match to TRBD2 covers 11 bases. The germline CDR1 and CDR2 sequences are MDHEN and SYDVKM. The trim removed 3 bases at V and 1 base at J, leaving 6 bases unmatched. The CDR3 covers 17 residues. CDR3 sequence (DNA): TGTGCCAGCAGTTTTAGCGGGGGGGTGCCGGGCACAGATACGCAGTATTTT. It specifies CASSFSGGVPGTDTQYF. The entire variable domain, with the rest obtained from reference TRBV28 and TRBJ2-3, is as follows: DVKVTQSSRYLVKRTGEKVFLECVQDMDHENMFWYRQDPGLGLRLIYFSYDVKMKEKGDIPEGYSVSREKKERFSLILESASTNQTSMYLCASSFSGGVPGTDTQYFGPGTRLTVL.

The chain recombines TRBV19 with TRBJ1-1, with D perhaps matching TRBD1 (6 bases). The CDR3 contains 15 residues. V lost 5 bases to trimming and J lost 6 bases, with 19 bases between them. CDR1 is LNHDA and CDR2 is SQIVND in the germline V gene (reference sequence). The CDR3 is CASSGGAPFWAEAFF. In DNA, the CDR3 is TGTGCCAGTAGTGGGGGGGCCCCATTTTGGGCTGAAGCTTTCTTT.

The chain joins TRBV7-7 to TRBJ2-1; 16 bases fit TRBD2. The CDR3 is 19 amino acids. V dropped 5 bases and J dropped 12; count of bases not matched to a gene: 19. CDR1 is SSHAT and CDR2 is FNYEAQ in the germline V gene (reference sequence). The CDR3 DNA reads TGTGCCAGCAGCCGAGGGGGGACTAGCGGGAGGGATACGCTCCCCCCGCAGTTCTTC. It specifies CASSRGGTSGRDTLPPQFF.

The chain links TRBV5-6 to TRBJ1-1, with a tentative D call TRBD1 (6 bases). Germline CDR1 SGHDT, CDR2 YYEEEE. Trimming stripped 4 bases from V and 1 base from J, with 14 bases between. The CDR3 has 15 residues. CDR3 nucleotides: TGTGCCAGCAGCCGACGGGACAAATCGAACACTGAAGCTTTCTTT. It yields the protein CASSRRDKSNTEAFF.

The chain recombines TRBV28 with TRBJ2-5, with 10 bases identical to TRBD1. Germline trimming cut 2 bases from V and 6 bases from J; bases unmatched to any gene: 6. The CDR3 is made up of 15 amino acids. Per germline, CDR1 MDHEN and CDR2 SYDVKM. The CDR3 here is CASSLGGTGVQTQYF. DNA for the CDR3: TGTGCCAGCAGTTTAGGGGGGACAGGGGTCCAGACCCAGTACTTC. The variable domain in full, completed from reference TRBV28 and TRBJ2-5, reads DVKVTQSSRYLVKRTGEKVFLECVQDMDHENMFWYRQDPGLGLRLIYFSYDVKMKEKGDIPEGYSVSREKKERFSLILESASTNQTSMYLCASSLGGTGVQTQYFGPGTRLLVL.

The rearrangement links TRBV7-9 to TRBJ2-5, with D unclear. Trimming removed 1 base at V and 0 bases at J, with 9 bases between. Germline CDR1 is SEHNR and CDR2 is FQNEAQ (reference sequence). The CDR3 has 15 amino acids. CDR3 coding DNA: TGTGCCAGCAGCTTAGGAGGAGCCCACCAAGAGACCCAGTACTTC. It encodes CASSLGGAHQETQYF.

The V gene is TRBV6-1, the J gene TRBJ2-3; D possibly corresponds to TRBD2 (6 bases). Germline V gives CDR1 MNHNS, CDR2 SASEGT. Trimming cost V 4 bases and J 2 bases, with 19 bases left between them. The CDR3 sequence is 17 residues long. CDR3 sequence reads: CASSGTQTGVYTDTQYF. The DNA for the CDR3 is TGTGCCAGCAGTGGAACCCAAACGGGGGTATACACAGATACGCAGTATTTT.

V is TRBV30 and J is TRBJ2-1; perhaps TRBD2 as D (5 bases). Trimming cost V 5 bases and J 4 bases, with 36 bases left between them. Per the germline V gene, CDR1 is GTSNPN and CDR2 is SVGIG (reference sequence). The CDR3 is made up of 21 amino acids. Here the CDR3 reads CAWGSTPNGGGPSVFYNEQFF. In nucleotides, the CDR3 is TGTGCCTGGGGATCGACCCCAAATGGAGGCGGTCCCTCCGTTTTTTACAATGAGCAGTTCTTC.

The CDR3 coding sequence is TGTGCCAGCAGCCCCCGGGGGGGGGAGCTGTTTTTT. Translating it yields CASSPRGGELFF. This chain connects TRBV5-5 to TRBJ2-2, with D maybe TRBD2 (6 bases). The length of the CDR3 is 12 residues. The germline V and J ends were trimmed by 4 bases and 8 bases, with 9 bases remaining between them. The germline CDR1 and CDR2 sequences are SGHKS and YYEKEE (reference sequence).

CDR3 residues: CASSGGGRVNTGELFF. CDR3 coding DNA: TGTGCCAGCAGCGGCGGGGGACGGGTGAACACCGGGGAGCTGTTTTTT. This chain connects TRBV5-4 to TRBJ2-2; 7 bases are shared with TRBD2. Unmatched junction bases numbered 7, after V lost 4 bases and J lost 1 base. The CDR3 loop spans 16 amino acids. Per germline, CDR1 SGHNT and CDR2 YYREEE (reference sequence).

The rearrangement uses TRBV28 and TRBJ2-7, with a possible D match to TRBD2 (6 bases). The CDR3 loop spans 17 amino acids. The V gene lost 3 bases and the J gene lost 2 bases, with 20 bases spanning the gap. Germline lookup yields CDR1 MDHEN and CDR2 SYDVKM. The CDR3 DNA sequence: TGTGCCAGCAGTTTGGGGCGGGGACCCGCCCTTGCCTACGAGCAGTACTTC. Translating it yields CASSLGRGPALAYEQYF.

This sequence joins TRBV4-2 and TRBJ2-7; maybe TRBD2 (7 bases). The V gene lost 0 bases and the J gene lost 7 bases, with 13 bases spanning the gap. In germline, CDR1 is LGHNA, CDR2 YNFKEQ. The CDR3 runs to 14 residues. The CDR3 sequence is CASSQDRGALEQYF. DNA of the CDR3: TGTGCCAGCAGCCAAGATCGGGGGGCGCTGGAGCAGTACTTC.

The gene calls are TRBV20-1 and TRBJ2-3; D not certain. Germline lookup yields CDR1 DFQATT and CDR2 SNEGSKA (reference sequence). The CDR3 contains 10 residues. The CDR3 coding sequence is TGCAGCCCTCGGACAGATACGCAGTATTTT. Protein product: CSPRTDTQYF.

The V call is TRBV6-6, the J call TRBJ2-3; 8 bases are a match to TRBD1. The CDR3 totals 16 residues. CDR1 MNHNY and CDR2 SVGAGI come from the germline V gene (reference sequence). The trim removed 2 bases at V and 8 bases at J, leaving 12 bases unmatched. CDR3 bases: TGTGCCAGCAGTTACGACCCGAGGACAGGGCTCGGTACGCAGTATTTT. This encodes CASSYDPRTGLGTQYF.

This clone has only one observation. The chain combines TRBV7-2 with TRBJ2-3, with D maybe TRBD2 (7 bases). Germline CDR1 is SGHTA and CDR2 is FQGNSA. V dropped 4 bases and J dropped 1 base, with 21 bases sitting between them. The CDR3 consists of 18 residues. CDR3 coding DNA: TGTGCCAGCAGCTCCCCCTCGGGGGCGGGGGACCGCACAGATACGCAGTATTTT. This codes for CASSSPSGAGDRTDTQYF.

The V gene is TRBV20-1, the J gene TRBJ2-5; a weak D match, TRBD2 (5 bases). Per germline, CDR1 DFQATT and CDR2 SNEGSKA (reference sequence). The CDR3 runs to 11 residues. V was trimmed by 1 base and J by 5 bases, leaving 5 bases between them. The CDR3 bases are TGCAGTGCTAGAGCGGGGGAGACCCAGTACTTC. This sequence encodes CSARAGETQYF.

CDR3: CASSEMGGGQETQYF. The CDR3 DNA reads TGTGCCAGCAGTGAAATGGGGGGGGGCCAAGAGACCCAGTACTTC. The chain joins TRBV6-1 to TRBJ2-5, with 7 bases identical to TRBD2. The CDR3 has 15 amino acids. The germline V gene encodes CDR1 MNHNS and CDR2 SASEGT. V was pared by 2 bases and J by 1 base, with 4 bases of the junction left unmatched.